This TCR beta chain was observed in a study of blood T cell repertoires in COVID-19. For the study at large: The study drew acute and convalescent COVID-19 samples from the United States, Italy and Spain. Nucleic acid was either cDNA or gDNA, and it came from T cells, B-cell-depleted T cells, or PBMCs.

V lost 2 bases, J lost 5 bases, and 8 bases stayed unmatched. The CDR3 runs 15 residues. From germline, CDR1 is GTSNPN and CDR2 SVGIG (reference sequence). Per the original methods: Reference gene primer amplification gave estimated nucleated cell counts. TCRdb's table, derived via immunoSEQ multiplex PCR, lists solely in-frame clones and lacks some. The V and J calls and clone size are taken from that table; D and trimming were inferred from the DNA. Here the sample spans under 150,000 clones, roughly 89% being singletons. This sequence joins TRBV30 and TRBJ1-4; 7 nucleotides align to TRBD1. What was sequenced was peripheral blood. This clonotype was sampled from a woman aged 40 to 55 with acute or convalescent COVID-19. CDR3 in DNA: TGTGCCTGGAGTCTCCGGGACAGACGAAATGAAAAACTGTTTTTT. Residues: CAWSLRDRRNEKLFF.